This record concerns one TCR beta chain sequence. This clonotype has just a few counts. Its recognized antigen is unknown. There are no base qualities to consult, and no much larger clone falls within one base. The sample comes from a study of early T cells in non-severe SARS-CoV-2 infection (dated by TCRdb to the early 2020s). Some background on the complete study: Bulk RNA from unsorted whole blood was used for TCR sequencing, so alpha and beta chains could not be paired. Points the paper makes about the study in general: VDJdb matching was skewed toward anti-spike CD8 responses and likely underestimated virus-specific expansions, missing private and CD4 specificities.

The library was produced with 5' RACE. Sequencing used a NextSeq 500. Unique molecular identifiers were attached to individual cDNA molecules in the TCR library protocol so that sequencing error and PCR bias could be corrected. TCR alpha and beta chains were both sequenced, and the abundances of alpha and beta sequences in each sample were closely correlated with each other. The source study handled its data this way. Decombinator V4 was used to annotate the V gene, J gene and CDR3 of the TCR sequences. Expanded TCRs were defined as changing significantly between any two time points under a Poisson model with p below 0.0001. TCR abundances were normalised to the total number of TCRs sequenced per sample and expressed as counts per million. MAIT TCRs were defined by TRAV1-2 paired with TRAJ12, TRAJ20 or TRAJ33, and iNKT TCRs by TRAV10 paired with TRAJ18. VDJdb, accessed 1 November 2021, was searched for CMV, EBV and SARS-CoV-2 annotated TCRs, excluding TCRs annotated for multiple antigens. TCRdb reanalyzed the raw reads on its own, using fastp at Q25 for trimming and MiXCR for clone calling, and kept in-frame beta chains. A single entry per CDR3 protein holds the most common genes and DNA from its merged rows. In this record, the V and J calls reflect TCRdb's handling and not the investigators' own analysis. The sample has approximately 46,000 distinct CDR3 sequences on record, around a quarter of them singletons. The top ten clones comprise 4.5% to 5% of the sample.

Set within a cohort of healthcare workers in London, UK, this nested case-control study involved weekly PCR testing of nasopharyngeal swabs along with blood sampling. Between 23 and 31 March 2020, the week of the UK lockdown, healthcare workers were enrolled and then followed up weekly for as long as 16 weeks. The junction shows trimming of 6 bases on V and 2 bases on J, plus 16 bases between the germline ends. The CDR3 starts with the cysteine, ends with the phenylalanine, and has 15 residues. Of all the DNA, just the CDR3 is kept, 45 bases in frame from base 1. The sequencing used whole blood, collected at baseline. The sequence was collected from an adult who was a healthcare worker with PCR-confirmed SARS-CoV-2 infection or an uninfected control (not recorded which). The chain employs TRBV12-3 or TRBV12-4 and TRBJ1-1; a tentative D call is TRBD1 (5 bases match). The CDR3: CASRYATTVNTEAFF. The nucleotides are TGTGCCAGCAGATACGCCACGACAGTCAACACTGAAGCTTTCTTT.